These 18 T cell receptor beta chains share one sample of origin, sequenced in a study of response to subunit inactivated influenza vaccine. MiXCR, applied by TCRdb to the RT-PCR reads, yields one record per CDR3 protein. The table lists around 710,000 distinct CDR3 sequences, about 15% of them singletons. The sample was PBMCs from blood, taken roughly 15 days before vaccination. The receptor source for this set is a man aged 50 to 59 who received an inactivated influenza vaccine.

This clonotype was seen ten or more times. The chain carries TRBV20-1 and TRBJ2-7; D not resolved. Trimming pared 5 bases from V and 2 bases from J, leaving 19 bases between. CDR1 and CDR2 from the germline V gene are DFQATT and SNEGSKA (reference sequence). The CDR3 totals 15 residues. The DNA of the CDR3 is TGCAGTGCTCACGTTCCAGGAACCATCCCCTACGAGCAGTACTTC. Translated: CSAHVPGTIPYEQYF.

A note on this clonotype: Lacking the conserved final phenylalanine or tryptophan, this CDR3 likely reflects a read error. CDR3 sequence reads: CASSGEWGTQTYEQYY. CDR3 sequence (DNA): TGTGCCAGCAGCGGTGAATGGGGGACGCAGACCTACGAGCAGTACTAC. The V and J genes are TRBV11-2 and TRBJ2-7; the D gene could be TRBD1 or TRBD2 (5 bases each). Germline CDR1 and CDR2: SGHAT and FQNNGV. Trimming took off 5 bases at V and 2 bases at J, with 19 bases between the two ends. The CDR3 is 16 amino acids.

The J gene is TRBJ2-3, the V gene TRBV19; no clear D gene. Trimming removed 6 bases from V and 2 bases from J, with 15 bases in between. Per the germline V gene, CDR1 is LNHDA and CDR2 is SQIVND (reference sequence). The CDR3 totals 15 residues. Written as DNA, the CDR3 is TGTGCCAGTAGCACCGTGGGCCACGACACAGATACGCAGTATTTT. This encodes CASSTVGHDTDTQYF.

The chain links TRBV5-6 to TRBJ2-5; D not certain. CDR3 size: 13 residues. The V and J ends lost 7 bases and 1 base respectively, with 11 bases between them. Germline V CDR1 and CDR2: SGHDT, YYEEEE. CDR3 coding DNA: TGTGCCAGCGGCCGCGAGCTCCAAGAGACCCAGTACTTC. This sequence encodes CASGRELQETQYF.

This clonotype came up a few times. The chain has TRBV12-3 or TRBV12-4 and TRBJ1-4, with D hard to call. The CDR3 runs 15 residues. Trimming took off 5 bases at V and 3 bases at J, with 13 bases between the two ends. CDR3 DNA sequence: TGTGCCAGCAGTCCGAGGCGCTTCCCTAATGAAAAACTGTTTTTT. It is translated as CASSPRRFPNEKLFF.

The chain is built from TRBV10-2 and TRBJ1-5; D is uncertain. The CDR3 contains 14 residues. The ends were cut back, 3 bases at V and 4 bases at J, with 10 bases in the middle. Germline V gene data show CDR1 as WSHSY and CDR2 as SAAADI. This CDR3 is CASSERQQNQPQHF. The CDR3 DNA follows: TGCGCCAGCAGTGAAAGGCAGCAAAATCAGCCCCAGCATTTT.

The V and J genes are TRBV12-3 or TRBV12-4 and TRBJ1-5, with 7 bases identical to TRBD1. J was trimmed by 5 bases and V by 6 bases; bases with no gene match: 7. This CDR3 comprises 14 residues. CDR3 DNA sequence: TGTGCCAGCAGGCTTGGGACAGCAGATCAGCCCCAGCATTTT. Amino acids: CASRLGTADQPQHF.

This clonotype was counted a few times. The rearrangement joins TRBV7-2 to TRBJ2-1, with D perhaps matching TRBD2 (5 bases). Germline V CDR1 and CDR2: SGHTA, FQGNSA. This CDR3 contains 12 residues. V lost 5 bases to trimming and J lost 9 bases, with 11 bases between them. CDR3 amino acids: CASSVNEGEQFF. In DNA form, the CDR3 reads TGTGCCAGCAGCGTAAACGAGGGTGAGCAGTTCTTC.

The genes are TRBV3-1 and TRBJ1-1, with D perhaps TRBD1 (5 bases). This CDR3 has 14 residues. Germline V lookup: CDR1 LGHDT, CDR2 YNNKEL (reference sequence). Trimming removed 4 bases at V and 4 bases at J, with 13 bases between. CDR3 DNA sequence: TGTGCCAGCAGCCGAGCGGGGGGGGTCACTGAAGCTTTCTTT. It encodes CASSRAGGVTEAFF. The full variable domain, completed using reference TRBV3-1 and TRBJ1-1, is DTAVSQTPKYLVTQMGNDKSIKCEQNLGHDTMYWYKQDSKKFLKIMFSYNNKELIINETVPNRFSPKSPDKAHLNLHINSLELGDSAVYFCASSRAGGVTEAFFGQGTRLTVV.

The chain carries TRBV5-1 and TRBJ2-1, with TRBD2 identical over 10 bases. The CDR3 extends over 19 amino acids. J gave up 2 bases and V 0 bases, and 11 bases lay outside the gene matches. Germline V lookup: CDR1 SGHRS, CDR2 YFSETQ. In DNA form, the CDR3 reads TGCGCCAGCAGCTTGGGTTCTAGCGGGAGAGGAAGGGCCTACAATGAGCAGTTCTTC. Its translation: CASSLGSSGRGRAYNEQFF. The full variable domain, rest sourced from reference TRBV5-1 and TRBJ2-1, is KAGVTQTPRYLIKTRGQQVTLSCSPISGHRSVSWYQQTPGQGLQFLFEYFSETQRNKGNFPGRFSGRQFSNSRSEMNVSTLELGDSALYLCASSLGSSGRGRAYNEQFFGPGTRLTVL.

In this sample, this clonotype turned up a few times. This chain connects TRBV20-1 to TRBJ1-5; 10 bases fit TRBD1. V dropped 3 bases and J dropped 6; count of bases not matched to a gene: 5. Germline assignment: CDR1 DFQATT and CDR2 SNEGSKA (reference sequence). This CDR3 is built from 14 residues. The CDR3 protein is CSARQTGGPQPQHF. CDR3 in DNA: TGCAGTGCTAGGCAGACAGGGGGCCCTCAGCCCCAGCATTTT.

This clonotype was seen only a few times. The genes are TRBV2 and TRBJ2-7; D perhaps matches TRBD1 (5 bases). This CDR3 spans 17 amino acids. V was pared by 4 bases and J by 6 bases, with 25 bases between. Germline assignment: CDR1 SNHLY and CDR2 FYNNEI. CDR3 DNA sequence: TGTGCCAGCAGTGGTTCGGAGTTGGGCAGGGTTCCCCTCGAGCAGTACTTC. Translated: CASSGSELGRVPLEQYF.

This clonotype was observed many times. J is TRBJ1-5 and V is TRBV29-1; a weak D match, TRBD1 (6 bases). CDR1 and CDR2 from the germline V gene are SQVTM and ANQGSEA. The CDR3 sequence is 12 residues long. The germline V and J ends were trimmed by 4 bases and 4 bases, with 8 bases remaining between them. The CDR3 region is CSVGDKNQPQHF. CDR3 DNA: TGCAGCGTTGGGGACAAGAATCAGCCCCAGCATTTT.

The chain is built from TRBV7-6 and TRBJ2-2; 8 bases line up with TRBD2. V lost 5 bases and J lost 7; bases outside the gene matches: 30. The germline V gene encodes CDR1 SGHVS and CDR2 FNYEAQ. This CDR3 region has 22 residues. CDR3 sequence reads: CASSPIPPLAYPGLGSNGELFF. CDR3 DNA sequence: TGTGCCAGCAGCCCCATCCCCCCATTGGCTTATCCGGGACTAGGGTCTAACGGGGAGCTGTTTTTT.

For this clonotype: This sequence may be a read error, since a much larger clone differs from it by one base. CDR3 loop: CAISESRGYQETQFF. CDR3 sequence (DNA): TGTGCCATCAGTGAGTCGAGGGGCTATCAAGAGACCCAGTTCTTC. The chain couples TRBV10-3 to TRBJ2-5; tentatively, D is TRBD1 or TRBD2 (5 bases each). Judging by the DNA end, TRBJ2-1 fits better; the J call may be wrong. CDR1 and CDR2 from the germline V gene are ENHRY and SYGVKD. The CDR3 sequence is 15 residues long.

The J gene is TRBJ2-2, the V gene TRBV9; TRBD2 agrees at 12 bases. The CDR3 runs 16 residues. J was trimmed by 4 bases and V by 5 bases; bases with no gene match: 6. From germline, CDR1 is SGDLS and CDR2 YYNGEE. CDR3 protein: CASSTWTSGTTGELFF. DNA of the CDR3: TGTGCCAGCAGTACTTGGACTAGCGGGACCACCGGGGAGCTGTTTTTT.

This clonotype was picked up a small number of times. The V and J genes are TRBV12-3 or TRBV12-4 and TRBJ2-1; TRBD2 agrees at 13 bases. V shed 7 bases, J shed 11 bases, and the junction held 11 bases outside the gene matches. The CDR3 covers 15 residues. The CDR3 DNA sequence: TGTGCCAGCACCCCCGGACTAGCGGGAGTCTCCCAGCAGTTCTTC. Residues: CASTPGLAGVSQQFF.

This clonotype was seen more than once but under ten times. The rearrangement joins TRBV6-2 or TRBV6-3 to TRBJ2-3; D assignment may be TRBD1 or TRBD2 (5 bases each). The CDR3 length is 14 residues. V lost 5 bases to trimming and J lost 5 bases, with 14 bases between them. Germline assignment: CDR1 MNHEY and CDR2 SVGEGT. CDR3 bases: TGTGCCAGCAGTACGGGACCCCAAAGAGATACGCAGTATTTT. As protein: CASSTGPQRDTQYF.